This T cell receptor (beta chain) was found in a study of T-cell reconstitution after alpha-beta-depleted transplantation in children. This clonotype was seen only a few times. Unique molecular identifiers were incorporated when the TCRbeta library was constructed. From the PCR reads, TCRdb called clonotypes with MiXCR, one entry per CDR3 protein. The sample lists around 370,000 distinct CDR3 sequences; 10% to 13% were seen once. V was cut by 3 bases and J by 6 bases, with 5 bases left in between. Germline lookup yields CDR1 LGHNA and CDR2 YNFKEQ. The CDR3 is 11 residues long. Source: PBMCs from the stem cell graft donor, taken from the stem cell graft. The V call is TRBV4-2, the J call TRBJ1-2; D gene uncertain. This clonotype was obtained from a human donor who donated a stem cell graft to a child with acute lymphoblastic leukemia. The CDR3 DNA is TGTGCCAGCAGCCAGGACGATGGCTACACCTTC. This translates into CASSQDDGYTF.